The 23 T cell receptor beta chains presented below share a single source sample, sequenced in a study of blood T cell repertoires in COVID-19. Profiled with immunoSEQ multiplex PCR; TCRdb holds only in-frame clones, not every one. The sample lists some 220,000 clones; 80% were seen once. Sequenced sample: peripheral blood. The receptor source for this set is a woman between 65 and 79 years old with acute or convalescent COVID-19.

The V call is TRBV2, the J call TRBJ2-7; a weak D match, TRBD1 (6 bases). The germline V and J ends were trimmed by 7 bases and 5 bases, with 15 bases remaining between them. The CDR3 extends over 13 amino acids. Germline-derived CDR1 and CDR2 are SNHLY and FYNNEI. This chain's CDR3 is CASNRQGQNEQYF. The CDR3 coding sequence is TGTGCCAGCAATCGGCAGGGACAAAACGAGCAGTACTTC. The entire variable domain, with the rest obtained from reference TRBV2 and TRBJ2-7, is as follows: EPEVTQTPSHQVTQMGQEVILRCVPISNHLYFYWYRQILGQKVEFLVSFYNNEISEKSEIFDDQFSVERPDGSNFTLKIRSTKLEDSAMYFCASNRQGQNEQYFGPGTRLTVT.

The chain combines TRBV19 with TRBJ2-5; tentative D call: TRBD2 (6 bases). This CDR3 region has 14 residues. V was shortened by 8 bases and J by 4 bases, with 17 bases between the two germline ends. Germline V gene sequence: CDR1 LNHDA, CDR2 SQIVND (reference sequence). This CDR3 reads CASQRDFSSETQYF. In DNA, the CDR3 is TGTGCCAGTCAAAGGGACTTTTCGTCAGAGACCCAGTACTTC.

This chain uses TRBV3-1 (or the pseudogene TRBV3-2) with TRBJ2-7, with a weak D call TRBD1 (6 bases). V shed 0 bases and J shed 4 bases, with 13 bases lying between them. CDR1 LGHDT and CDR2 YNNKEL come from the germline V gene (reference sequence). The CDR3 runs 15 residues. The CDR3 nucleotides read TGTGCCAGCAGCCAAGATGGAAACAGGGCGTACGAGCAGTACTTC. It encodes CASSQDGNRAYEQYF.

CDR3 coding DNA: TGCGCCAGCAGCCAAGACGAGGGGGGGCCCGGGGAGCTGTTTTTT. Translation: CASSQDEGGPGELFF. The chain recombines TRBV4-3 with TRBJ2-2; a weak D match, TRBD2 (7 bases). Trimming pared 0 bases from V and 6 bases from J, leaving 11 bases between. Germline V CDR1 and CDR2: LGHNA, YSLEER. The CDR3 is 15 residues long.

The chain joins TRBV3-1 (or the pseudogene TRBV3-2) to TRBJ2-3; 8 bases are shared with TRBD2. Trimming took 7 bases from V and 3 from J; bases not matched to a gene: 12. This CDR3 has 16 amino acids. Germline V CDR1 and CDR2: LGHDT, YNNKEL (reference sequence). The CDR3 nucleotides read TGTGCCAGCACCTTAGCGGGGTCTTCCAGAACAGATACGCAGTATTTT. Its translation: CASTLAGSSRTDTQYF.

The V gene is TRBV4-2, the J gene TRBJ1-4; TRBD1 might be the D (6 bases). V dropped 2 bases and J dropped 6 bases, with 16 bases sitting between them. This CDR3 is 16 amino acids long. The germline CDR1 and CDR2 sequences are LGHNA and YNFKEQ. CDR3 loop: CASSQQGGAQDEKLFF. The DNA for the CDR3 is TGTGCCAGCAGCCAACAAGGGGGGGCCCAAGATGAAAAACTGTTTTTT.

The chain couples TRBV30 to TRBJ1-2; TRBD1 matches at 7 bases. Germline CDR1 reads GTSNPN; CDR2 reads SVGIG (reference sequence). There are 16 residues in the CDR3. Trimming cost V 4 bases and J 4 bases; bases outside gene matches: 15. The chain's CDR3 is CAWTRIPQTGSYGYTF. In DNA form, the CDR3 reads TGTGCCTGGACTCGCATACCCCAGACAGGGAGCTATGGCTACACCTTC.

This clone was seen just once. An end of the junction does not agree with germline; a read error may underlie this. In DNA, the CDR3 is TGTGCCATCAGAGAGTCGTCAGGGACCCAGTACTTC. Its translation: CAIRESSGTQYF. The gene calls are TRBV10-3 and TRBJ2-5; unclear D gene. Germline assignment: CDR1 ENHRY and CDR2 SYGVKD. CDR3 length equals 12 residues.

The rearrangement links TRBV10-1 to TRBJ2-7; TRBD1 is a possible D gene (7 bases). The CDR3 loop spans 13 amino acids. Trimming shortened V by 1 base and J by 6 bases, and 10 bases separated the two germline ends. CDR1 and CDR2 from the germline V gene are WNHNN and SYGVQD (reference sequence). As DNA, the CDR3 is TGCGCCAGCAGTGAGTACAGGGGAGGCGAGCAGTACGTC. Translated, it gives CASSEYRGGEQYV.

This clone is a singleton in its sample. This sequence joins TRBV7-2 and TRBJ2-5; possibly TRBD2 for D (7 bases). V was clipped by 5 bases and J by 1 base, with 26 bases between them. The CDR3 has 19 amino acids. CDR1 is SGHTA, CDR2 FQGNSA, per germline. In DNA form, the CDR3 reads TGTGCCAGCAGCGTTAATACGGGGGGCGCGATGGTCCTCCAAGAGACCCAGTACTTC. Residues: CASSVNTGGAMVLQETQYF. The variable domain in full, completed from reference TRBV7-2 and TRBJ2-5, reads GAGVSQSPSNKVTEKGKDVELRCDPISGHTALYWYRQSLGQGLEFLIYFQGNSAPDKSGLPSDRFSAERTGGSVSTLTIQRTQQEDSAVYLCASSVNTGGAMVLQETQYFGPGTRLLVL.

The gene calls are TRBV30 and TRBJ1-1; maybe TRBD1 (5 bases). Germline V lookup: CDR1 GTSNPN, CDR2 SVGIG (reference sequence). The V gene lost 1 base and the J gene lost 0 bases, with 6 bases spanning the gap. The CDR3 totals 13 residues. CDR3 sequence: CAWSGRVNTEAFF. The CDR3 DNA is TGTGCCTGGAGTGGCAGGGTGAACACTGAAGCTTTCTTT.

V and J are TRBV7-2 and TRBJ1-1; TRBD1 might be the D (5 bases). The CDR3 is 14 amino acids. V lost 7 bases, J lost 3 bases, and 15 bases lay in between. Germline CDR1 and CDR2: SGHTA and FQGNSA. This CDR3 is CASIPTVTHTEAFF. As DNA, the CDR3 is TGTGCCAGCATCCCGACAGTTACCCACACTGAAGCTTTCTTT.

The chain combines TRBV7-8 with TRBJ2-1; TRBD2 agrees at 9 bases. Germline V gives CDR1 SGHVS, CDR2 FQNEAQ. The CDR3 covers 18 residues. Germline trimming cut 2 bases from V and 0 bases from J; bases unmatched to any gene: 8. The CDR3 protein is CASSLLAGRLSSYNEQFF. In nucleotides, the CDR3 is TGTGCCAGCAGCTTACTAGCGGGGAGACTCAGCTCCTACAATGAGCAGTTCTTC.

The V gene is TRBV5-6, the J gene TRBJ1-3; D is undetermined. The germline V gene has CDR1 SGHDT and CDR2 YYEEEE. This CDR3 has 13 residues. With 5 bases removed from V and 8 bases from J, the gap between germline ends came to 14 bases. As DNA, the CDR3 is TGTGCCAGCAGACCTTCACCCGGGGACACCATATATTTT. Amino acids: CASRPSPGDTIYF.

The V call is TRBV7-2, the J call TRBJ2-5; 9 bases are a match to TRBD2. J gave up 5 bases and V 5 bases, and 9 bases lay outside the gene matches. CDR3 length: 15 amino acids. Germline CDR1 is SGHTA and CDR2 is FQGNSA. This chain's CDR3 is CASSPPRGGSETQYF. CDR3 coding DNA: TGTGCCAGCAGCCCCCCGCGGGGGGGCTCGGAGACCCAGTACTTC.

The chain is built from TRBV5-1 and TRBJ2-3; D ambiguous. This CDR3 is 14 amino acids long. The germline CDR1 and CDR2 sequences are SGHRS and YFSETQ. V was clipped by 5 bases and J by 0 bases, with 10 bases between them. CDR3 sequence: CASREMWSTDTQYF. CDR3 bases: TGCGCCAGCAGGGAGATGTGGAGCACAGATACGCAGTATTTT.

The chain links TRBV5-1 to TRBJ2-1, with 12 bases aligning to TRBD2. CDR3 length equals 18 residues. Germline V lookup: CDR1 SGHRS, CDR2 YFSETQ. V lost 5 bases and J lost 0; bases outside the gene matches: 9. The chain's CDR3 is CASSFGTSGRSSYNEQFF. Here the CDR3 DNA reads TGCGCCAGCAGTTTCGGGACTAGCGGGCGAAGCTCCTACAATGAGCAGTTCTTC.

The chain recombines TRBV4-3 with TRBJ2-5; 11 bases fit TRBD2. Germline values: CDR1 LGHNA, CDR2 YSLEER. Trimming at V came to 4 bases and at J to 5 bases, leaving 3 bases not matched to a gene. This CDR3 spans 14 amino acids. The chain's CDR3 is CASSPRLAGETQYF. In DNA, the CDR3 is TGCGCCAGCAGCCCTCGACTAGCGGGGGAGACCCAGTACTTC.

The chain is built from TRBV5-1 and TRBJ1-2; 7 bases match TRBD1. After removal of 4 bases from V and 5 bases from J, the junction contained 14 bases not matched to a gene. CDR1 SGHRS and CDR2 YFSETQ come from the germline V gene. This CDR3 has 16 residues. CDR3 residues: CASSRGTANGKYGYTF. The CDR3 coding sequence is TGCGCCAGCAGCCGAGGGACAGCAAACGGTAAGTATGGCTACACCTTC.

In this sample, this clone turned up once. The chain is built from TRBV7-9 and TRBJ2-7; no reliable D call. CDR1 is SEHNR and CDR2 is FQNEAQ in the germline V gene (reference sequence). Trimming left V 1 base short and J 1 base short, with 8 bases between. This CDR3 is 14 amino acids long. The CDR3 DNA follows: TGTGCCAGCAGCTTAGGCAGGTTATCCTACGAGCAGTACTTC. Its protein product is CASSLGRLSYEQYF.

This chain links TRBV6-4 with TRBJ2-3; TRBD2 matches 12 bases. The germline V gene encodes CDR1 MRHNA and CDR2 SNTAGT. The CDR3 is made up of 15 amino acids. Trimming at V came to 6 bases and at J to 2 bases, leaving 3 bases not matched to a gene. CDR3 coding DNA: TGTGCCAGCAGACGGACTAGCGGGGCCACAGATACGCAGTATTTT. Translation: CASRRTSGATDTQYF.

CDR3: CASILGTEGGNEQFF. In DNA, the CDR3 is TGCGCCAGCATTCTCGGGACAGAGGGAGGCAATGAGCAGTTCTTC. The chain couples TRBV10-1 to TRBJ2-1; TRBD1 is a possible D gene (7 bases). Trimming stripped 7 bases from V and 6 bases from J, with 19 bases between. Germline loops: CDR1 WNHNN, CDR2 SYGVQD (reference sequence). The CDR3 runs 15 residues.

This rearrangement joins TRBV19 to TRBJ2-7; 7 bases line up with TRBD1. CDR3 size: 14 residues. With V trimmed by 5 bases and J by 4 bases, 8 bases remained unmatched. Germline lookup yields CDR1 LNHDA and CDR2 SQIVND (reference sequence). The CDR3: CASSPRTGRYEQYF. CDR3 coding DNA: TGTGCCAGTAGTCCAAGGACAGGCCGGTACGAGCAGTACTTC.